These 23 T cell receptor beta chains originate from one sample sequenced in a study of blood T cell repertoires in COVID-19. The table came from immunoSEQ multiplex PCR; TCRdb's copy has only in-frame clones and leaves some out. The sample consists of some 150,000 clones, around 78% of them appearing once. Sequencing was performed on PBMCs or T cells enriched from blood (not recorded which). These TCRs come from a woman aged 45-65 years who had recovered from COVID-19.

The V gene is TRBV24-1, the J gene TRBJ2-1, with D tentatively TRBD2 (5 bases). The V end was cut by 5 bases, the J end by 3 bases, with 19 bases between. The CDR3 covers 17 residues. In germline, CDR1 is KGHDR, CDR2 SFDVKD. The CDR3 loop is CATSVRWPRDLYNEQFF. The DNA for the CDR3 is TGTGCCACCAGTGTCCGTTGGCCGAGGGATCTCTACAATGAGCAGTTCTTC.

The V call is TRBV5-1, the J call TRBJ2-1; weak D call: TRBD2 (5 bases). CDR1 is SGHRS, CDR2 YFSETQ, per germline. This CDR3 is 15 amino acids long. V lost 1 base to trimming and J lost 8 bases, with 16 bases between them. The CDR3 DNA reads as TGCGCCAGCAGCTTGACGAGCGGCCTCGAGGATGAGCAGTTCTTC. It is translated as CASSLTSGLEDEQFF.

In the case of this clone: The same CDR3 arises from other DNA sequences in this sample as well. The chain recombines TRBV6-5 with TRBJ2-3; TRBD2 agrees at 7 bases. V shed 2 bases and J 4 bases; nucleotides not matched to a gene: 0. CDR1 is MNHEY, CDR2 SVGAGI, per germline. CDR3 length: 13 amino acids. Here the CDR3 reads CASSYGGADTQYF. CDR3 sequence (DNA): TGTGCCAGCAGTTACGGGGGGGCAGATACGCAGTATTTT.

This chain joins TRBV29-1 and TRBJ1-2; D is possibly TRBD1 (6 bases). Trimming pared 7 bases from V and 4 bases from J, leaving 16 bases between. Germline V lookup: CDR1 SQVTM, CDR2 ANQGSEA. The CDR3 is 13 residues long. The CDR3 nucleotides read TGCAGCGCCGCCTCCCAGGGGCTCTATGGCTACACCTTC. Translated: CSAASQGLYGYTF.

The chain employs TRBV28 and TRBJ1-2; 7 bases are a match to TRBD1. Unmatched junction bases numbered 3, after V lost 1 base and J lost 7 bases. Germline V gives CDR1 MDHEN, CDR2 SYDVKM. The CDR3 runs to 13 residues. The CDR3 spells CASSLLTGFGYTF. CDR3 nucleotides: TGTGCCAGCAGTTTATTGACAGGGTTTGGCTACACCTTC.

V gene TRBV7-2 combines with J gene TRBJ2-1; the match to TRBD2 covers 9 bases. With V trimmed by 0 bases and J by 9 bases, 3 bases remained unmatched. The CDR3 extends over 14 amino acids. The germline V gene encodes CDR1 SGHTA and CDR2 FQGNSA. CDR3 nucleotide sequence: TGTGCCAGCAGCTTAGCTAGCGGGGGTGGTGAGCAGTTCTTC. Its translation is CASSLASGGGEQFF.

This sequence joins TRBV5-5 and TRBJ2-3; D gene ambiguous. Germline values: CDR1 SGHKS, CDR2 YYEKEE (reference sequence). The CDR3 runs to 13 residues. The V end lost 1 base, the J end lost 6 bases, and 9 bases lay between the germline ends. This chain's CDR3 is CASSLPDQDTQYF. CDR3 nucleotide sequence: TGTGCCAGCAGCTTGCCCGATCAGGATACGCAGTATTTT.

CDR3: CASSPDSNQPQHF. DNA for the CDR3: TGTGCCAGTAGTCCCGACAGTAATCAGCCCCAGCATTTT. The V and J genes are TRBV19 and TRBJ1-5; TRBD1 might be the D (5 bases). CDR1 LNHDA and CDR2 SQIVND come from the germline V gene (reference sequence). The CDR3 runs 13 residues. Trimming pared 5 bases from V and 4 bases from J, leaving 9 bases between.

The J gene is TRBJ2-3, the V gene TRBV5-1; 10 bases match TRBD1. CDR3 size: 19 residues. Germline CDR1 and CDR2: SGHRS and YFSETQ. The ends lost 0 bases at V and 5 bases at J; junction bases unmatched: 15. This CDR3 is CASSLERQGALRLQDTQYF. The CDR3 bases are TGCGCCAGCAGCTTGGAAAGACAGGGGGCGTTAAGGTTACAAGATACGCAGTATTTT.

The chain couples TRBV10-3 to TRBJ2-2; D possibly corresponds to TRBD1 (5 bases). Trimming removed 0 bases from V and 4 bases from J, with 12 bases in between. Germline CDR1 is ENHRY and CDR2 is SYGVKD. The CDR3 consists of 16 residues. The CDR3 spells CAISESGQGGTGELFF. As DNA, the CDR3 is TGTGCCATCAGTGAGTCAGGGCAGGGCGGCACCGGGGAGCTGTTTTTT.

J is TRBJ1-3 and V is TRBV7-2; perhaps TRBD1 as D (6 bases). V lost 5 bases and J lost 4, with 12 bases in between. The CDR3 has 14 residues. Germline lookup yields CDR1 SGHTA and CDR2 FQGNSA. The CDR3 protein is CASSTRGKGNTIYF. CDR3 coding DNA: TGTGCCAGCAGCACAAGGGGGAAAGGAAACACCATATATTTT. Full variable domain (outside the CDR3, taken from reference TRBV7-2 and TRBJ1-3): GAGVSQSPSNKVTEKGKDVELRCDPISGHTALYWYRQSLGQGLEFLIYFQGNSAPDKSGLPSDRFSAERTGGSVSTLTIQRTQQEDSAVYLCASSTRGKGNTIYFGEGSWLTVV.

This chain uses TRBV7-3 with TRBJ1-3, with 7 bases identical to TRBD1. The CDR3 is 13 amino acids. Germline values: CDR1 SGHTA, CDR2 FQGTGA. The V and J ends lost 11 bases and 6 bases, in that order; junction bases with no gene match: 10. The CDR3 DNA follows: TGTGCCCGCCTCAGGGGGGAAGAAAACACCATATATTTT. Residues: CARLRGEENTIYF.

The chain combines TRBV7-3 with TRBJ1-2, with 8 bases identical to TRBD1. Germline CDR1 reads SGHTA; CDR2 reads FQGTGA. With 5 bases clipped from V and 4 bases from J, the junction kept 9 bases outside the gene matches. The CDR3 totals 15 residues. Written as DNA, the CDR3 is TGTGCCAGCAGCCCCGCCCCAGGACAGGGCTATGGCTACACCTTC. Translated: CASSPAPGQGYGYTF.

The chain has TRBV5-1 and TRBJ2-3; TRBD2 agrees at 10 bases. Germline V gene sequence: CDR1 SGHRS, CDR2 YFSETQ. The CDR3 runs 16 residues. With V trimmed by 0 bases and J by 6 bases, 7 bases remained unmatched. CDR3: CASSLVERGGFDTQYF. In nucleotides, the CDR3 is TGCGCCAGCAGCTTGGTGGAGCGGGGGGGATTCGATACGCAGTATTTT. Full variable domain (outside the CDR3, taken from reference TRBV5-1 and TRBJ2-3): KAGVTQTPRYLIKTRGQQVTLSCSPISGHRSVSWYQQTPGQGLQFLFEYFSETQRNKGNFPGRFSGRQFSNSRSEMNVSTLELGDSALYLCASSLVERGGFDTQYFGPGTRLTVL.

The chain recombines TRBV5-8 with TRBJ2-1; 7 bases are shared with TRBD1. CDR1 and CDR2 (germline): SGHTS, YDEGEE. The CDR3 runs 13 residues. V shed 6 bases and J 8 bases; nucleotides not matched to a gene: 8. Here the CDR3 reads CASKLTGTHEQFF. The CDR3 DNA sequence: TGTGCCAGCAAGTTGACAGGGACCCATGAGCAGTTCTTC.

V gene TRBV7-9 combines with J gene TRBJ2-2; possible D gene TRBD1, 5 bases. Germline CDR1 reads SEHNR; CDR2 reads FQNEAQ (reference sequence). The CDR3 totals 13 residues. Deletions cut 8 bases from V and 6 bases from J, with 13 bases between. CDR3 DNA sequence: TGTGCCAGCCCCCAGGGCAGGGCCGGGGAGCTGTTTTTT. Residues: CASPQGRAGELFF.

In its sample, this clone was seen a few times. The CDR3 reads CASSEWDSPNTEAFF. CDR3 DNA sequence: TGTGCCAGCAGCGAGTGGGACAGCCCTAACACTGAAGCTTTCTTT. The chain uses TRBV9 and TRBJ1-1; 7 nucleotides line up with TRBD1. The CDR3 extends over 15 amino acids. In germline, CDR1 is SGDLS, CDR2 YYNGEE. Trimming took 3 bases from V and 2 from J; bases not matched to a gene: 7.

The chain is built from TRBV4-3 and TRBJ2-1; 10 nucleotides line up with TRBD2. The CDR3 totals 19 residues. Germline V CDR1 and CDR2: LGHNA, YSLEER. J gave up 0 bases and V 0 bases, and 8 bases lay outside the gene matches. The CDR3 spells CASSQDGLAGESSYNEQFF. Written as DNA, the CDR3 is TGCGCCAGCAGCCAAGATGGGCTAGCGGGGGAAAGCTCCTACAATGAGCAGTTCTTC.

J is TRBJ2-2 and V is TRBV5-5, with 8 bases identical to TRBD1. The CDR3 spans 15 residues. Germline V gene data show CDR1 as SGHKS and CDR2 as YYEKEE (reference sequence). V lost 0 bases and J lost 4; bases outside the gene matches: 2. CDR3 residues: CASSLEGQVTGELFF. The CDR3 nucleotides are TGTGCCAGCAGCTTGGAGGGACAGGTCACCGGGGAGCTGTTTTTT.

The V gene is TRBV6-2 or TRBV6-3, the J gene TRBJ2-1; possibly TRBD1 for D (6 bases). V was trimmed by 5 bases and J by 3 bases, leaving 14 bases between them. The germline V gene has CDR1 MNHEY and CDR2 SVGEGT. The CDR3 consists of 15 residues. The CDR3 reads CASSPDSELYNEQFF. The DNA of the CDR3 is TGTGCCAGCAGTCCGGACAGCGAACTCTACAATGAGCAGTTCTTC.

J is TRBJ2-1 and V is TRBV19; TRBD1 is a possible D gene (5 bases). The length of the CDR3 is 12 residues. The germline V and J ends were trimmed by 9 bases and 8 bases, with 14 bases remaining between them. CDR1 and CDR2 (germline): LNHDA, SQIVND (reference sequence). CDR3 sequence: CASQGFGDEQFF. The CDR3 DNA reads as TGTGCCAGCCAGGGATTTGGGGATGAGCAGTTCTTC.

The CDR3 loop reads CASRLVRPRQHIQKGSYEQYV. CDR3 in DNA: TGTGCAAGTCGCTTAGTTCGGCCTCGACAGCACATTCAAAAGGGCTCCTACGAGCAGTACGTC. The chain has TRBV12-2 and TRBJ2-7; TRBD1 reflects the table's D call only, with no check against the DNA. TRBV12-2 is tagged as a pseudogene. CDR3 length equals 21 residues.

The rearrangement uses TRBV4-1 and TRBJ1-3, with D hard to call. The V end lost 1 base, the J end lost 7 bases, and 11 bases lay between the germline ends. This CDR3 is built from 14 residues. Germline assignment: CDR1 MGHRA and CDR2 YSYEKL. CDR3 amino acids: CASSQVGFGNTIYF. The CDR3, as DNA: TGCGCCAGCAGCCAAGTCGGGTTCGGGAACACCATATATTTT.